This is a list of T cell receptor beta chains from one sample in a study of shared clonotypes between healthy human individuals. Assay: immunoSEQ multiplex PCR; the TCRdb copy retains only in-frame clones and omits some. The sample records 1,400,000 or so clones, 98% to 99% being singletons. Sequencing used naive CD4+ T cells sorted from blood. The receptor set was obtained from a young man in good health. The CDR3 runs from the conserved cysteine through the conserved F or W. D genes are given only for firm matches. Clone size, where shown, is once, few, many, or a class for clones that have expanded.

TRBJ2-3 once - TRBV5-8 CASSLGGELSTDTQYF TGTGCCAGCAGCTTGGGAGGAGAATTAAGCACAGATACGCAGTATTTT
TRBJ2-5 - TRBD2 TRBV5-1 CASSFFSGTSGQETQYF TGCGCCAGCAGCTTTTTCTCCGGGACTAGCGGCCAAGAGACCCAGTACTTC
TRBJ2-7 - - TRBV7-9 CASSLQTVSYEQYF TGTGCCAGCAGCTTACAGACAGTATCTTACGAGCAGTACTTC
TRBJ2-5 - TRBD2 TRBV28 CASGEESGRAGQTQYF TGTGCCAGCGGGGAAGAAAGCGGGAGGGCAGGACAGACCCAGTACTTC
TRBJ2-7 - - TRBV4-3 CASSRGPGVVYEQYF TGCGCCAGCAGCCGAGGGCCGGGGGTCGTCTACGAGCAGTACTTC
TRBJ1-3 - - TRBV25-1 CASSDRGSGNTIYF TGTGCCAGCAGTGATCGGGGTTCTGGAAACACCATATATTTT
TRBJ2-2 - TRBD2 TRBV6-6 CASSYGTSKSTGELFF TGTGCCAGCAGTTACGGGACTAGTAAATCCACCGGGGAGCTGTTTTTT
TRBJ2-5 - TRBD2 TRBV7-2 CASSLVRLAGGFWETQYF TGTGCCAGCAGCTTAGTTCGTCTAGCGGGAGGGTTTTGGGAGACCCAGTACTTC
TRBJ2-1 - - TRBV11-2 CASSLDPSGTYNEQFF TGTGCCAGCAGCTTAGACCCTAGTGGAACTTACAATGAGCAGTTCTTC
TRBJ2-2 - TRBD2 TRBV5-1 CATNPGLGPGELFF TGCGCCACAAACCCGGGACTAGGTCCCGGGGAGCTGTTTTTT
TRBJ2-5 - - TRBV4-3 CASSQEGSLQETQYF TGCGCCAGCAGCCAAGAAGGGTCTTTACAAGAGACCCAGTACTTC
TRBJ2-3 - TRBD1 TRBV5-6 CASSPPGQGVWVQYF TGTGCCAGCAGCCCTCCGGGACAGGGCGTCTGGGTACAGTATTTT
TRBJ2-2 - TRBD1 TRBV7-9 CASSPDRVVHGELFF TGTGCCAGCAGCCCCGACAGGGTGGTCCACGGGGAGCTGTTTTTT
TRBJ1-4 - - TRBV19 CASSLRGVGKLFF TGTGCCAGCTCGCTTAGGGGTGTTGGGAAACTGTTTTTT
TRBJ2-5 - TRBD1 TRBV7-2 CASSVRTGHGETQYF TGTGCCAGCAGCGTCAGGACAGGCCACGGAGAGACCCAGTACTTC
TRBJ2-7 - TRBD1 TRBV19 CASSDRGYEQYF TGTGCCAGCTCGGACAGGGGATACGAGCAGTACTTC
TRBJ2-5 - - TRBV9 CASSVDGRLTEQETQYF TGTGCCAGCAGCGTAGATGGGAGACTTACGGAGCAAGAGACCCAGTACTTC
TRBJ2-7 - - TRBV28 CASTEAGLIHEQYF TGTGCCAGCACGGAGGCGGGACTTATACACGAGCAGTACTTC
TRBJ2-7 - TRBD1 TRBV6-1 CASSDRPGQSYEQYF TGTGCCAGCAGTGATCGACCGGGACAGAGCTACGAGCAGTACTTC
TRBJ2-3 - - TRBV11-3 CASSRGQYPTDTQYF TGTGCCAGCAGCCGAGGACAGTATCCCACAGATACGCAGTATTTT
TRBJ1-2 - - TRBV30 CAWSVKAWGYTF TGTGCCTGGAGTGTAAAGGCGTGGGGCTACACCTTC
TRBJ1-2 - - TRBV5-1 CASSGEGNYGYTF TGCGCCAGCAGCGGCGAGGGTAACTATGGCTACACCTTC
TRBJ2-7 - TRBD1 TRBV27 CASSSRDRGVLEQYF TGTGCCAGCAGTTCCCGGGACAGGGGGGTTCTCGAGCAGTACTTC
TRBJ2-1 - - TRBV9 CASSVAQSSYNEQFF TGTGCCAGCAGCGTAGCGCAGAGCTCCTACAATGAGCAGTTCTTC
TRBJ2-1 once TRBD2 TRBV5-1 CASSLTSAPSYNEQFF TGCGCCAGCAGCTTGACTAGCGCACCCTCCTACAATGAGCAGTTCTTC
TRBJ1-1 - - TRBV4-1 CASSQLGGGSTEAFF TGCGCCAGCAGCCAACTAGGTGGGGGGAGCACTGAAGCTTTCTTT
TRBJ1-4 - - TRBV29-1 CSVGSTGTSEKLFF TGCAGCGTTGGGTCTACCGGGACATCAGAAAAACTGTTTTTT
TRBJ2-1 - - TRBV19 CASSMRAGIYNEQFF TGTGCCAGTAGTATGAGGGCGGGAATCTACAATGAGCAGTTCTTC
TRBJ2-5 once TRBD1 TRBV28 CASRGPGGGETQYF TGTGCCAGCAGGGGACCAGGGGGCGGGGAGACCCAGTACTTC
TRBJ2-5 - - TRBV5-4 CASRSAGPRVETQYF TGTGCCAGCAGGTCGGCAGGGCCCCGGGTGGAGACCCAGTACTTC
TRBJ2-7 - TRBD2 TRBV11-2 CASTGPPGLLAGSYEQYF TGTGCCAGCACTGGACCCCCAGGACTACTAGCGGGCTCCTACGAGCAGTACTTC
TRBJ2-5 - - TRBV9 CASSVGISGADRRQETQYF TGTGCCAGCAGCGTAGGAATTAGCGGAGCCGATAGACGCCAAGAGACCCAGTACTTC
TRBJ1-4 - - TRBV11-2 CASSQRNEKLFF TGTGCCAGCAGCCAGAGAAATGAAAAACTGTTTTTT
TRBJ2-3 - TRBD2 TRBV2 CASRTGTPAGSTDTQYF TGTGCCAGCAGAACAGGTACTCCAGCGGGGAGCACAGATACGCAGTATTTT
TRBJ2-3 - - TRBV18 CASLATRGSTDTQYF TGTGCCAGCTTAGCCACCAGGGGAAGCACAGATACGCAGTATTTT
TRBJ1-1 few - TRBV27 CASSLSRTDTEAFF TGTGCCAGCAGTTTATCCCGGACAGACACTGAAGCTTTCTTT
TRBJ2-2 - - TRBV12-5 CASGLGPAGELFF TGTGCTAGTGGTTTGGGTCCCGCCGGGGAGCTGTTTTTT
TRBJ2-3 - - TRBV9 CASSVAGRSYHADTQYF TGTGCCAGCAGCGTAGCTGGGAGAAGCTACCATGCAGATACGCAGTATTTT
TRBJ1-1 - - TRBV7-2 CASSLAPNTEAFF TGTGCCAGCAGCTTGGCACCTAACACTGAAGCTTTCTTT
TRBJ2-7 - TRBD2 TRBV15 CATSRDEREGSTF TGTGCCACCAGCAGAGATGAGCGGGAGGGATCAACCTTC
TRBJ1-1 - TRBD1 TRBV5-6 CASSLWTGGAEAFF TGTGCCAGCAGCTTATGGACAGGGGGAGCTGAAGCTTTCTTT
TRBJ2-7 - - TRBV7-8 CASSSLVTTRSYEQYF TGTGCCAGCAGCAGCCTGGTTACTACACGCTCCTACGAGCAGTACTTC
TRBJ2-1 once TRBD2 TRBV19 CASSIGAAGASYNEQFF TGTGCCAGTAGTATTGGGGCAGCGGGAGCCTCCTACAATGAGCAGTTCTTC
TRBJ1-2 once TRBD1 TRBV7-8 CASSDRRTGGVYGYTF TGTGCCAGCAGCGACCGCAGGACAGGGGGCGTCTATGGCTACACCTTC
TRBJ2-7 - TRBD1 TRBV28 CASSRPGTDDEQYF TGTGCCAGCAGTAGACCCGGGACAGATGACGAGCAGTACTTC
TRBJ1-1 - - TRBV20-1 CSARDDWAFF TGCAGTGCTAGAGATGATTGGGCTTTCTTT
TRBJ2-7 - TRBD2 TRBV2 CATAAGGFSYEQYF TGTGCCACTGCAGCGGGAGGGTTCTCCTACGAGCAGTACTTC
TRBJ2-3 - - TRBV14 CASSSDPSTDTQYF TGTGCCAGCAGCTCGGACCCTAGCACAGATACGCAGTATTTT
TRBJ2-7 - TRBD1 TRBV7-8 CASRQNPGQSHYEQYF TGTGCCAGCAGGCAGAACCCGGGACAGTCCCATTACGAGCAGTACTTC
TRBJ2-3 - - TRBV28 CASSLSGAWAVGTDTQYF TGTGCCAGCAGTTTATCGGGCGCGTGGGCAGTGGGCACAGATACGCAGTATTTT